The present TCR beta chain was sequenced within a study of vaccination effects on CD4 cells after COVID-19. Broader study findings: Substantial clonal contraction characterized both infection- and vaccine-induced clones late after vaccination.

Sequencing used immunoSEQ multiplex PCR; TCRdb keeps in-frame clones, though not all of them. The sample lists tens of thousands of clones, 65% to 75% occurring once. This clone was recorded once. What it recognizes is unknown. Viral peptide pools were used in the ViraFEST assay to expand antigen-specific CD4+ T cells, and sequencing came afterward. Cultured cells yielded isolated CD4+ T cells after roughly 11 days. This individual contracted SARS-CoV-2 between March and December 2020, as verified by PCR. Wells of roughly 2.1 million PBMC each were grown with about 9.8 IU/ml IL-2 and roughly 10 ug/ml peptides. Half-medium replacement with IL-2 medium occurred on days 3 and 7. The germline CDR1 and CDR2 sequences are ENHRY and SYGVKD. CDR3 length: 12 residues. The V end was cut by 11 bases, the J end by 6 bases, with 17 bases between.

The sequenced sample was CD4+ T cells from PBMCs cultured with HIV peptides, obtained before COVID-19 vaccination. Subset noted: HIV-1 Nef peptide pool negative control/reference culture. The source of this sequence is a human donor who had a prior SARS-CoV-2 infection. The chain recombines TRBV10-3 with TRBJ2-7, with D perhaps matching TRBD2 (6 bases). The CDR3, as DNA: TGTGCCGCCGGGACTGCCGACGGCGAGCAGTACTTC. Its protein is CAAGTADGEQYF.